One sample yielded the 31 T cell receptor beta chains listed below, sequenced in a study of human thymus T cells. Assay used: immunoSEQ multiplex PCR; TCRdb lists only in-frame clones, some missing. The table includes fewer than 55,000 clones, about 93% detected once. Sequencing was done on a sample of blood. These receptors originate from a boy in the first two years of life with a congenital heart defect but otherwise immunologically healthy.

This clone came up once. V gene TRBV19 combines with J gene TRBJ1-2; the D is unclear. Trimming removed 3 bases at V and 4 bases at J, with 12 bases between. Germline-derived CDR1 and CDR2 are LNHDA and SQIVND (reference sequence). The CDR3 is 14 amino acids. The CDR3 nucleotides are TGTGCCAGTAGTATCCAGCCGATATCCTATGGCTACACCTTC. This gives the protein CASSIQPISYGYTF.

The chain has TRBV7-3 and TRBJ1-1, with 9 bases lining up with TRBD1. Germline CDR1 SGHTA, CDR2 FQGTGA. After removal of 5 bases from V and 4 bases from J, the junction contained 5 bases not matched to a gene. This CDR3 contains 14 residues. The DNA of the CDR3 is TGTGCCAGCAGCAACCGACAGGGGGGCACTGAAGCTTTCTTT. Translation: CASSNRQGGTEAFF.

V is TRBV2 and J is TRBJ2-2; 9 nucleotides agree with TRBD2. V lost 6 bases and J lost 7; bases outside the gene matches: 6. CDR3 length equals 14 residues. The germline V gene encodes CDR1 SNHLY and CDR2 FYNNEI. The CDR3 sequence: CASRGTSSDGELFF. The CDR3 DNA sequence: TGTGCCAGCAGGGGGACTAGCTCCGACGGGGAGCTGTTTTTT.

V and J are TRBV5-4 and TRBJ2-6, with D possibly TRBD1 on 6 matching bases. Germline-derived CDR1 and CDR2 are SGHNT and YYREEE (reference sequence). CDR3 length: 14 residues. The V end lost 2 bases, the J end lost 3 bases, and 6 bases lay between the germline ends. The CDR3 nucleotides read TGTGCCAGCAGCTTACAGGGTGGGGCCAACGTCCTGACTTTC. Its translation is CASSLQGGANVLTF.

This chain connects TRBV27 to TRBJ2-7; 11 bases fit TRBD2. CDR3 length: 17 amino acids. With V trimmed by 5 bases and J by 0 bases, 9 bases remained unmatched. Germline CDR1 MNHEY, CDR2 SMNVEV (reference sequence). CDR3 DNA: TGTGCCAGCAGTCCCTGGATAGCGGGGGGGATCTCCTACGAGCAGTACTTC. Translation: CASSPWIAGGISYEQYF.

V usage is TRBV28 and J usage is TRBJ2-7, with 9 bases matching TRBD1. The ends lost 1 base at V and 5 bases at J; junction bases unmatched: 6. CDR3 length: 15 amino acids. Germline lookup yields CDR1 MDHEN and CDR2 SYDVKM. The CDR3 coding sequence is TGTGCCAGCAGTTTATTGGGACAGGGTTTGAACGAGCAGTACTTC. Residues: CASSLLGQGLNEQYF.

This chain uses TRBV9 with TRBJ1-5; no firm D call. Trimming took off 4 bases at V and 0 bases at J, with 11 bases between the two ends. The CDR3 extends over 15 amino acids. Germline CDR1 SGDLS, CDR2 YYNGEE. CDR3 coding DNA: TGTGCCAGCAGCTCCCGACGGATTAGCAATCAGCCCCAGCATTTT. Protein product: CASSSRRISNQPQHF.

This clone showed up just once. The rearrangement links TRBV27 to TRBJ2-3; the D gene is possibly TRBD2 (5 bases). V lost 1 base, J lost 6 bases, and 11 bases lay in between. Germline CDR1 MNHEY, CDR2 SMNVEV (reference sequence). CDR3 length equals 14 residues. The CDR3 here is CASSLYPRRDTQYF. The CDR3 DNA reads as TGTGCCAGCAGTTTATATCCCCGGAGGGATACGCAGTATTTT.

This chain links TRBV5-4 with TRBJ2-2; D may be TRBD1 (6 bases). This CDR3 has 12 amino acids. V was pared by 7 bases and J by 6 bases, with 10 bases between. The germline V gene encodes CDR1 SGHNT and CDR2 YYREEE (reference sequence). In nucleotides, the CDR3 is TGTGCCAGCCACAGGGTGCCCGGGGAGCTGTTTTTT. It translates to CASHRVPGELFF.

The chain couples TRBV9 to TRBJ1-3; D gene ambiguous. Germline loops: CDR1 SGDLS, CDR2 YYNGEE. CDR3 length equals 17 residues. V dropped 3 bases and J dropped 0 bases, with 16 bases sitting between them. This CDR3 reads CASSARSAWGSGNTIYF. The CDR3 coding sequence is TGTGCCAGCAGCGCCCGTAGTGCTTGGGGCTCTGGAAACACCATATATTTT.

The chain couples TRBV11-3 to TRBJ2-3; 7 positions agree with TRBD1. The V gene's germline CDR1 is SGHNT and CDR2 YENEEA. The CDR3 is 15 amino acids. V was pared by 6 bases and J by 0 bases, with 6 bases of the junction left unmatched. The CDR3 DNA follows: TGTGCCAGCAGTTTCGGACAGGCTAGCACAGATACGCAGTATTTT. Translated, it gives CASSFGQASTDTQYF. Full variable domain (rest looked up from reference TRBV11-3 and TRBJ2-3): EAGVVQSPRYKIIEKKQPVAFWCNPISGHNTLYWYLQNLGQGPELLIRYENEEAVDDSQLPKDRFSAERLKGVDSTLKIQPAELGDSAVYLCASSFGQASTDTQYFGPGTRLTVL.

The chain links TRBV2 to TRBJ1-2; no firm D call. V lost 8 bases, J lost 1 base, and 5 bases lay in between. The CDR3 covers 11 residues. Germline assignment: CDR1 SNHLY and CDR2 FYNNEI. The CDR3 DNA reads TGTGCCAGCCACGTTAACTATGGCTACACCTTC. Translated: CASHVNYGYTF.

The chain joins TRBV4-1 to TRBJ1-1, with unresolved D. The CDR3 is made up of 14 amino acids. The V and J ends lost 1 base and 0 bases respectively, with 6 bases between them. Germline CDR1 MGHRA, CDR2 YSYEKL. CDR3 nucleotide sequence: TGCGCCAGCAGCCAAGGGACTCTGAACACTGAAGCTTTCTTT. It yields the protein CASSQGTLNTEAFF.

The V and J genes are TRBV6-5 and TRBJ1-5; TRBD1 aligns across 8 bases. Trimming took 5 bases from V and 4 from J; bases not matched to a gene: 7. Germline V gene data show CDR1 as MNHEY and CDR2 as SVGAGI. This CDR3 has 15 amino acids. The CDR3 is CASSTRTGRNQPQHF. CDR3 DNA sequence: TGTGCCAGCAGTACCCGGACAGGGAGGAATCAGCCCCAGCATTTT.

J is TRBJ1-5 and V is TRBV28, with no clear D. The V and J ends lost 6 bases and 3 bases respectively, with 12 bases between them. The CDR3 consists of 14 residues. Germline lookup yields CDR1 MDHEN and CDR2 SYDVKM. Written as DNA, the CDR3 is TGTGCCAGCAGCCACGGACGCCCCAATCAGCCCCAGCATTTT. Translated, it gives CASSHGRPNQPQHF. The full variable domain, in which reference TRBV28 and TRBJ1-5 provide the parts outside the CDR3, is DVKVTQSSRYLVKRTGEKVFLECVQDMDHENMFWYRQDPGLGLRLIYFSYDVKMKEKGDIPEGYSVSREKKERFSLILESASTNQTSMYLCASSHGRPNQPQHFGDGTRLSIL.

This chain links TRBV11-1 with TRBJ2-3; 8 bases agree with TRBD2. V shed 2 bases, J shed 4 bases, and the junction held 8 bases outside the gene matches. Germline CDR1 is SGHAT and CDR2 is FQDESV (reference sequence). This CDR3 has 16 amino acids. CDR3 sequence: CASSLRIGGAPDTQYF. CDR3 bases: TGTGCCAGCAGCTTACGTATCGGGGGGGCCCCAGATACGCAGTATTTT.

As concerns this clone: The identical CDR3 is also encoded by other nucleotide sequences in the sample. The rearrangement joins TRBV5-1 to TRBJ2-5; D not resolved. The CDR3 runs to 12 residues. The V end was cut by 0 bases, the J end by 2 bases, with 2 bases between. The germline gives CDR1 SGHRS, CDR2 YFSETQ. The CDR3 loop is CASSLAQETQYF. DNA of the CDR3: TGCGCCAGCAGCTTGGCACAAGAGACCCAGTACTTC.

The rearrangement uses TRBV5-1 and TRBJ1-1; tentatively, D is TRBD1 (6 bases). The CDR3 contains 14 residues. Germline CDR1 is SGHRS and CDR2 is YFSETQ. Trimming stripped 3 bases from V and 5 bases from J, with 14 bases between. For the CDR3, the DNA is TGCGCCAGCAGCTACAGGGACACGGGGACTGAAGCTTTCTTT. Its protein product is CASSYRDTGTEAFF.

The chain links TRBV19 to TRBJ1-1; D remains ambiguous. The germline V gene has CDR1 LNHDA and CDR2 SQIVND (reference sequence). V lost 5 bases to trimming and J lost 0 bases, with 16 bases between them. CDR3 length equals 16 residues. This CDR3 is CASSRLTRTVNTEAFF. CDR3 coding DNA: TGTGCCAGTAGTCGCCTTACCCGGACCGTGAACACTGAAGCTTTCTTT.

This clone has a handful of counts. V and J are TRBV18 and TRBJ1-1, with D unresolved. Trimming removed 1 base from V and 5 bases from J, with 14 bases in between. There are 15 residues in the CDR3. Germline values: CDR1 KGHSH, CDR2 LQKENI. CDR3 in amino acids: CASSPLTARTTEAFF. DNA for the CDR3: TGTGCCAGCTCACCACTGACGGCGAGGACGACTGAAGCTTTCTTT. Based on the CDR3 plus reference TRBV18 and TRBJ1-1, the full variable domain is NAGVMQNPRHLVRRRGQEARLRCSPMKGHSHVYWYRQLPEEGLKFMVYLQKENIIDESGMPKERFSAEFPKEGPSILRIQQVVRGDSAAYFCASSPLTARTTEAFFGQGTRLTVV.

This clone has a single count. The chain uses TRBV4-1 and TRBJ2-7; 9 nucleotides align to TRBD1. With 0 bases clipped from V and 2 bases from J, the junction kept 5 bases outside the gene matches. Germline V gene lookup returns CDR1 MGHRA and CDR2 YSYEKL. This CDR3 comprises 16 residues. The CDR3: CASSQDPGTGTYEQYF. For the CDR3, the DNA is TGCGCCAGCAGCCAAGACCCCGGGACAGGGACCTACGAGCAGTACTTC.

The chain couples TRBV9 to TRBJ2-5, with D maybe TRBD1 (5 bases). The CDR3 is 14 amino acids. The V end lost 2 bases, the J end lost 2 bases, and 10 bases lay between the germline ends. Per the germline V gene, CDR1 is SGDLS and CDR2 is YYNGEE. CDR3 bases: TGTGCCAGCAGCGTGCAGGGATTGCAAGAGACCCAGTACTTC. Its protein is CASSVQGLQETQYF.

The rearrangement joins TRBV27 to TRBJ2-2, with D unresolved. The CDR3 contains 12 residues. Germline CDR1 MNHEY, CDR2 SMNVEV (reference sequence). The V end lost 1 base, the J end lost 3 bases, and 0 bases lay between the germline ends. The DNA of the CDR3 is TGTGCCAGCAGTTTATACACCGGGGAGCTGTTTTTT. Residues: CASSLYTGELFF.

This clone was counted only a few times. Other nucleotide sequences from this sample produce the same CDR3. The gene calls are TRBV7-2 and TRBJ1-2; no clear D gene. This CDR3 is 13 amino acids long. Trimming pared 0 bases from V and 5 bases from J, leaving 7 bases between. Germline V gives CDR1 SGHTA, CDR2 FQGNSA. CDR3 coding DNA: TGTGCCAGCAGCTTAGCGGGTGGATATGGCTACACCTTC. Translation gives CASSLAGGYGYTF.

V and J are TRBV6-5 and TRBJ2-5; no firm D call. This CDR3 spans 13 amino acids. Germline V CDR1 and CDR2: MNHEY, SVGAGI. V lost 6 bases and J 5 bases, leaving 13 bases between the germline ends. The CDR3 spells CASRRNARETQYF. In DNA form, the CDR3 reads TGTGCCAGCAGGCGCAACGCCCGGGAGACCCAGTACTTC.

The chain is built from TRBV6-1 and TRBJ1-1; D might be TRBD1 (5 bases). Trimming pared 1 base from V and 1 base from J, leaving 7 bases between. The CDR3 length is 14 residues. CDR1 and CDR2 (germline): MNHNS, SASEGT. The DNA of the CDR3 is TGTGCCAGCAGTGAAGGTGGGGGGAACACTGAAGCTTTCTTT. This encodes CASSEGGGNTEAFF.

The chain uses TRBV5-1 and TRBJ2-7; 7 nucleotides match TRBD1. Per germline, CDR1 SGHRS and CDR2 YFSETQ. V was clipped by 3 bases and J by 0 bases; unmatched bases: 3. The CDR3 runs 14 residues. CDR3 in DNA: TGCGCCAGCAGCTCCCGGGACAGCTCCTACGAGCAGTACTTC. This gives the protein CASSSRDSSYEQYF.

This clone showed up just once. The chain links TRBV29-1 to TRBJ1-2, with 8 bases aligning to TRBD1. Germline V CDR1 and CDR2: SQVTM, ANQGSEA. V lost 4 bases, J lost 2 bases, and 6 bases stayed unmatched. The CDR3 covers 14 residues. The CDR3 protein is CSVGPDRGNYGYTF. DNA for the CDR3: TGCAGCGTTGGGCCTGACAGGGGCAACTATGGCTACACCTTC.

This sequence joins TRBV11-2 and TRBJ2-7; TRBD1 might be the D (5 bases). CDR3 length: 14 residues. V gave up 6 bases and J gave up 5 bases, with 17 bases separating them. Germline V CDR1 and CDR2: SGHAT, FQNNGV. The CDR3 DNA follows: TGTGCCAGCAGGTCCCTAAGGGGTCTGGACGAGCAGTACTTC. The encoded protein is CASRSLRGLDEQYF.

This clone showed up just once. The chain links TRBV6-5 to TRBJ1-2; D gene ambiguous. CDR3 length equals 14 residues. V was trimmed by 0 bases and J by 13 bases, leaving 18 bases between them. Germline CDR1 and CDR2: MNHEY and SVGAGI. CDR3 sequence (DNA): TGTGCCAGCAGTTACTCGGAGGGATCCTATGGAGGCACCTTC. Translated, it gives CASSYSEGSYGGTF.

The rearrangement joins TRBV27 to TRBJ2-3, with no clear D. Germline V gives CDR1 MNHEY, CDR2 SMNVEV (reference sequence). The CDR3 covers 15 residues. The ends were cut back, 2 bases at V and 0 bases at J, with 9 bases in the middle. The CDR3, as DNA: TGTGCCAGCAGTTTACGGCAGACTAGCACAGATACGCAGTATTTT. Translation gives CASSLRQTSTDTQYF.